These 8 T cell receptor beta chains were sequenced from one sample in a study of shared clonotypes between healthy human individuals. TCRdb's table, derived via immunoSEQ multiplex PCR, lists solely in-frame clones and lacks some. The data hold about 1 million clones, with about 84% observed a single time. The specimen was memory CD4+ T cells from PBMCs. Regarding subset: CD45RA-negative fraction. The receptors stem from a man younger than 30 in good health. Some clones in this sample may be carry-over from other donors' samples.

Many counts were recorded for this clone. DNA for the CDR3: TGTGCCAGCAGTTTTCTAGCTAGCGGGCAAGAGACCCAGTACTTC. This sequence encodes CASSFLASGQETQYF. The chain links TRBV27 to TRBJ2-5; TRBD2 agrees at 8 bases. Trimming took 3 bases from V and 2 from J; bases not matched to a gene: 5. Germline CDR1 is MNHEY and CDR2 is SMNVEV (reference sequence). The CDR3 spans 15 residues.

The genes are TRBV5-1 and TRBJ1-2, with D possibly being TRBD1 (6 bases). V lost 3 bases to trimming and J lost 4 bases, with 13 bases between them. The CDR3 is 14 residues long. Germline CDR1 reads SGHRS; CDR2 reads YFSETQ. The CDR3: CASSSSTGFYGYTF. Written as DNA, the CDR3 is TGCGCCAGCAGCTCCTCGACAGGTTTCTATGGCTACACCTTC.

This chain connects TRBV30 to TRBJ2-5; 13 bases are a match to TRBD2. The ends lost 4 bases at V and 4 bases at J; junction bases unmatched: 9. Germline V gene sequence: CDR1 GTSNPN, CDR2 SVGIG (reference sequence). The CDR3 contains 16 residues. CDR3 nucleotides: TGTGCCTGGAAAACTAGCGGGAGGGCCTCTTCAGAGACCCAGTACTTC. Translating gives CAWKTSGRASSETQYF. The variable domain in full, with the rest retrieved from reference TRBV30 and TRBJ2-5, is SQTIHQWPATLVQPVGSPLSLECTVEGTSNPNLYWYRQAAGRGLQLLFYSVGIGQISSEVPQNLSASRPQDRQFILSSKKLLLSDSGFYLCAWKTSGRASSETQYFGPGTRLLVL.

The chain recombines TRBV6-1 with TRBJ2-1; D could derive from TRBD1 or TRBD2 (5 bases each). V lost 5 bases to trimming and J lost 8 bases, with 19 bases between them. There are 15 residues in the CDR3. Germline CDR1 is MNHNS and CDR2 is SASEGT. This CDR3 reads CASSTGKRGSDEQFF. The DNA for the CDR3 is TGTGCCAGCAGTACAGGAAAAAGAGGGTCCGATGAGCAGTTCTTC.

This clone came up once. This sequence joins TRBV10-3 and TRBJ2-2; TRBD1 agrees at 10 bases. This CDR3 spans 15 amino acids. The germline V gene has CDR1 ENHRY and CDR2 SYGVKD. With 6 bases clipped from V and 4 bases from J, the junction kept 5 bases outside the gene matches. This chain's CDR3 is CAIRRQGAGTGELFF. CDR3 sequence (DNA): TGTGCCATCAGGAGACAGGGGGCAGGCACCGGGGAGCTGTTTTTT.

This clone was detected only once. A much larger clone differs from this one at a single base, so this may be a read error. This chain connects TRBV6-5 to TRBJ1-2; TRBD1 matches at 9 bases. Germline loops: CDR1 MNHEY, CDR2 SVGAGI. The CDR3 has 13 amino acids. With 4 bases clipped from V and 6 bases from J, the junction kept 3 bases outside the gene matches. This chain's CDR3 is CASSLTGGDGYTF. Written as DNA, the CDR3 is TGTGCCAGCAGTTTAACAGGGGGCGATGGCTACACCTTC.

The V gene is TRBV2, the J gene TRBJ2-7; maybe TRBD2 (6 bases). With 7 bases removed from V and 6 bases from J, the gap between germline ends came to 13 bases. The CDR3 contains 12 residues. Germline assignment: CDR1 SNHLY and CDR2 FYNNEI. CDR3 coding DNA: TGTGCCAGCACTATAACAGCGGGCGAGCAGTACTTC. Translating gives CASTITAGEQYF. The whole variable domain, filled in from reference TRBV2 and TRBJ2-7, reads EPEVTQTPSHQVTQMGQEVILRCVPISNHLYFYWYRQILGQKVEFLVSFYNNEISEKSEIFDDQFSVERPDGSNFTLKIRSTKLEDSAMYFCASTITAGEQYFGPGTRLTVT.

Comments on this clone: Distinct nucleotide sequences in the sample also encode this CDR3. The chain links TRBV9 to TRBJ2-6; D not certain. Trimming pared 0 bases from V and 0 bases from J, leaving 4 bases between. In germline, CDR1 is SGDLS, CDR2 YYNGEE. CDR3 length: 15 residues. The CDR3, as DNA: TGTGCCAGCAGCGTAGGCGGCTCTGGGGCCAACGTCCTGACTTTC. Translated: CASSVGGSGANVLTF.